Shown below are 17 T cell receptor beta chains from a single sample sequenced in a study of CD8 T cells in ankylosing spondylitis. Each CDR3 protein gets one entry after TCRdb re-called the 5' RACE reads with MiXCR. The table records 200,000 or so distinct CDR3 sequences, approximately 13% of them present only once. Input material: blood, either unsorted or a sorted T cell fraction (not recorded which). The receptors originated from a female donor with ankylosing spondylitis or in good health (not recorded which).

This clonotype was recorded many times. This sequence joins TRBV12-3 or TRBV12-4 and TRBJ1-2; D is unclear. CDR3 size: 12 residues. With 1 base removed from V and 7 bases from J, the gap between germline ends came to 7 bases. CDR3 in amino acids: CASSLERRGYTF. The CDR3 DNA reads TGTGCCAGCAGTTTAGAACGACGTGGCTACACCTTC.

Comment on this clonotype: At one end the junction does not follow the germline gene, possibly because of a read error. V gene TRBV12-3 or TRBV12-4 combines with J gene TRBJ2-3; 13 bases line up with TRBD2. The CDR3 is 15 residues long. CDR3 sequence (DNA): TGTGCCAGGAGTTTAGGACTAGCGGGAGTGGATACGCAGTATTTT. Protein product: CARSLGLAGVDTQYF.

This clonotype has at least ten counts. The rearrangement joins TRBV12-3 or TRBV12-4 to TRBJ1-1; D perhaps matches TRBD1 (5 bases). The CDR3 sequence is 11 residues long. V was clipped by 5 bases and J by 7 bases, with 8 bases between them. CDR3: CASSHRGEAFF. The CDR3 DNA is TGTGCCAGCAGTCATAGGGGTGAAGCTTTCTTT.

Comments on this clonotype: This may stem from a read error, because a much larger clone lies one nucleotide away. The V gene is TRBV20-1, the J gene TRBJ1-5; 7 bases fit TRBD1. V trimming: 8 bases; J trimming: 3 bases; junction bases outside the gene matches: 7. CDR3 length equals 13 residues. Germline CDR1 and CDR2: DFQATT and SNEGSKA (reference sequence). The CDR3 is CSTNTGVNQPQHF. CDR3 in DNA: TGCAGTACCAACACAGGGGTCAATCAGCCCCAGCATTTT.

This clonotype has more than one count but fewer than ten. CDR3 nucleotides: TGCGCCAGCAGCAAAACAGGGGGCTCTTACAATGAGCAGTTCTTC. As protein: CASSKTGGSYNEQFF. The chain has TRBV5-1 and TRBJ2-1, with TRBD1 identical over 9 bases. Germline loops: CDR1 SGHRS, CDR2 YFSETQ. CDR3 length: 15 amino acids. V lost 4 bases to trimming and J lost 4 bases; unmatched junction nucleotides: 6.

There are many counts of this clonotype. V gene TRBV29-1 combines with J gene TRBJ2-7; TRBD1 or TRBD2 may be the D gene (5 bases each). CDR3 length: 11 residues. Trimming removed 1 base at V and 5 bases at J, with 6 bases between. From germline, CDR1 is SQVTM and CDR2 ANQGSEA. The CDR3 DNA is TGCAGCGTTGAAGGAGGGGACGAGCAGTACTTC. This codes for CSVEGGDEQYF.

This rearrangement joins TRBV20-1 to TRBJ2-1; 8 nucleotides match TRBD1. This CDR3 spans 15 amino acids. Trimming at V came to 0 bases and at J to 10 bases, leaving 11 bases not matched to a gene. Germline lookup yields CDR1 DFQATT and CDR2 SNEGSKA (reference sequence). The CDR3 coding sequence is TGCAGTGCTAGAGATACGAGACAGGGGAACCTAGAGCAGTTCTTC. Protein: CSARDTRQGNLEQFF.

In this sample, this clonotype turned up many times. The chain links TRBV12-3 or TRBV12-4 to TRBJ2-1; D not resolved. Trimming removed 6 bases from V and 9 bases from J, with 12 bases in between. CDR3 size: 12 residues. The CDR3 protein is CASSSGLSEQFF. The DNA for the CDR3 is TGTGCCAGCAGCTCCGGTTTAAGTGAGCAGTTCTTC.

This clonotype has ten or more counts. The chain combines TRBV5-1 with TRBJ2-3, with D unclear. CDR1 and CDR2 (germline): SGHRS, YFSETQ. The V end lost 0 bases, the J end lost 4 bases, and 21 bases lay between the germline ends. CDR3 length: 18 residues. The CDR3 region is CASSLAVRSEGTADTQYF. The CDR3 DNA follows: TGCGCCAGCAGCTTGGCTGTTAGGAGTGAAGGTACAGCAGATACGCAGTATTTT.

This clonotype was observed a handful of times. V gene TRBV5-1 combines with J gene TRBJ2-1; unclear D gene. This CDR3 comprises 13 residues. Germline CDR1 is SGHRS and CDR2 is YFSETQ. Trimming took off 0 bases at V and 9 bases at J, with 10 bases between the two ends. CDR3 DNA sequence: TGCGCCAGCAGCTTGGACGGACGGAGTGAGCAGTTCTTC. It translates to CASSLDGRSEQFF.

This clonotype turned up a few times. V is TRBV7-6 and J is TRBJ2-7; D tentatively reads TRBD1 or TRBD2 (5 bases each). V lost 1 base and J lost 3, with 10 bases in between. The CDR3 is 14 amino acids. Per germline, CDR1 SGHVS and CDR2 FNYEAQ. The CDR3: CASSLGGNFYEQYF. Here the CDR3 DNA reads TGTGCCAGCAGCTTAGGGGGGAACTTCTACGAGCAGTACTTC.

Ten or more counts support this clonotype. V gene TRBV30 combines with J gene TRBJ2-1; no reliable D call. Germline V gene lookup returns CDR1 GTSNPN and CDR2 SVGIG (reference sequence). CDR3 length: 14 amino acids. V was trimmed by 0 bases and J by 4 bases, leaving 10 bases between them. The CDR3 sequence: CAWSVWSGYNEQFF. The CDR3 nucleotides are TGTGCCTGGAGTGTATGGTCGGGTTACAATGAGCAGTTCTTC.

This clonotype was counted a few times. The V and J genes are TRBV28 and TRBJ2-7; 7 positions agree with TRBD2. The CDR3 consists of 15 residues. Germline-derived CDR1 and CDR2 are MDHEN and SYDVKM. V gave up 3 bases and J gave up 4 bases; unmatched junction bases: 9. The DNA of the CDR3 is TGTGCCAGCAGTTTGGGGGATTGGGGGGGGTACGAGCAGTACTTC. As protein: CASSLGDWGGYEQYF.

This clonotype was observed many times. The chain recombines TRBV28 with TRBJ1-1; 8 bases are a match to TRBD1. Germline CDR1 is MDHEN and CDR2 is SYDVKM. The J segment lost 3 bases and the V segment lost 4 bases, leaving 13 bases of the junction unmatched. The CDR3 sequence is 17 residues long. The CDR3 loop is CASSSLDRAVRYTEAFF. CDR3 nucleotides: TGTGCCAGCAGTTCTCTGGACAGGGCCGTTAGGTACACTGAAGCTTTCTTT.

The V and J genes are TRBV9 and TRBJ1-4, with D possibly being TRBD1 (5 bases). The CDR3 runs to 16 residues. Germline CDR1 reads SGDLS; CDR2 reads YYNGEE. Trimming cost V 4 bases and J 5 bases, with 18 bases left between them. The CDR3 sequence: CASSPTPGTENEKLFF. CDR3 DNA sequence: TGTGCCAGCAGCCCTACCCCCGGGACGGAAAATGAAAAACTGTTTTTT. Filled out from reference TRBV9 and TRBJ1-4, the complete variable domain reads DSGVTQTPKHLITATGQRVTLRCSPRSGDLSVYWYQQSLDQGLQFLIQYYNGEERAKGNILERFSAQQFPDLHSELNLSSLELGDSALYFCASSPTPGTENEKLFFGSGTQLSVL.

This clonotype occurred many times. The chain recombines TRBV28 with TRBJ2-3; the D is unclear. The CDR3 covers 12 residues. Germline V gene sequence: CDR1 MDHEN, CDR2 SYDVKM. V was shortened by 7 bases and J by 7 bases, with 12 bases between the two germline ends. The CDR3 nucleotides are TGTGCCAGCACTCCCCGGCTATATACGCAGTATTTT. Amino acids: CASTPRLYTQYF.

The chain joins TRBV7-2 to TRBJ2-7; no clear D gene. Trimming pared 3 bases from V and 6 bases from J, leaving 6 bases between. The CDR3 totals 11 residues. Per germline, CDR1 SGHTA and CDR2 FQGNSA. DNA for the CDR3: TGTGCCAGCAGCTTGTCACGCGAGCAGTACTTC. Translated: CASSLSREQYF. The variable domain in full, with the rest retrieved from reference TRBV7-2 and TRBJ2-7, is GAGVSQSPSNKVTEKGKDVELRCDPISGHTALYWYRQSLGQGLEFLIYFQGNSAPDKSGLPSDRFSAERTGGSVSTLTIQRTQQEDSAVYLCASSLSREQYFGPGTRLTVT.